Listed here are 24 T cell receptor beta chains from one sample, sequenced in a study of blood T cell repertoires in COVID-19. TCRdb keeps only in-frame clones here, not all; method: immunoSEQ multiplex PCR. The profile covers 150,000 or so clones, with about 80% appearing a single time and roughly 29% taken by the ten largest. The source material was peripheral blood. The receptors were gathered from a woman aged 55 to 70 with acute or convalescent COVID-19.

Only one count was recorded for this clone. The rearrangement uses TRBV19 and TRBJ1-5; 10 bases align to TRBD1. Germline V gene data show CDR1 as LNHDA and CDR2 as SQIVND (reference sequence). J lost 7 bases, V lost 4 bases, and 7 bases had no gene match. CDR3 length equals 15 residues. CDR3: CASSTGQGSHQPQHF. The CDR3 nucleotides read TGTGCCAGTAGTACGGGACAGGGGAGCCACCAGCCCCAGCATTTT.

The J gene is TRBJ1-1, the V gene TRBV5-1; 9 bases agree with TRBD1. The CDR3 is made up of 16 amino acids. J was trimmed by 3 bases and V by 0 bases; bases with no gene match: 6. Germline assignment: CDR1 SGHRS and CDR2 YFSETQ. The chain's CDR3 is CASSLGQGEEYTEAFF. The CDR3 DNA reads TGCGCCAGCAGCTTGGGACAGGGGGAGGAGTACACTGAAGCTTTCTTT.

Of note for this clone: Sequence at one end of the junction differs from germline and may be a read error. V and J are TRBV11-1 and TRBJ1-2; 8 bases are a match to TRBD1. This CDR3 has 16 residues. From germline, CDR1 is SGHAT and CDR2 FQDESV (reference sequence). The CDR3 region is CATSPWGQAFNYGYTF. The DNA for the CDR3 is TGTGCCACCAGCCCGTGGGGACAGGCTTTCAACTATGGCTACACCTTC. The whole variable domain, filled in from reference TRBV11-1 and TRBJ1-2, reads EAEVAQSPRYKITEKSQAVAFWCDPISGHATLYWYRQILGQGPELLVQFQDESVVDDSQLPKDRFSAERLKGVDSTLKIQPAELGDSAMYLCATSPWGQAFNYGYTFGSGTRLTVV.

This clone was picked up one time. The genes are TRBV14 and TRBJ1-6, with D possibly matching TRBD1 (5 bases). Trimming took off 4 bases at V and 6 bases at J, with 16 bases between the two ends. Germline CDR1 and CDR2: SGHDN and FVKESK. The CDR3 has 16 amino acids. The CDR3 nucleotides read TGTGCCAGCAGCCTACTCGGGGGGGTTGGTAATTCACCCCTCCACTTT. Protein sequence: CASSLLGGVGNSPLHF.

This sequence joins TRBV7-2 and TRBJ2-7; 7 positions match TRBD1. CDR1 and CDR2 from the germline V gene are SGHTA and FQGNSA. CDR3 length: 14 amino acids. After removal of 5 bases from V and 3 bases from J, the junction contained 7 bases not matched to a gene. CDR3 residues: CASSLLGTVYEQYV. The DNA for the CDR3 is TGTGCCAGCAGCCTCCTCGGGACAGTCTACGAGCAGTACGTC.

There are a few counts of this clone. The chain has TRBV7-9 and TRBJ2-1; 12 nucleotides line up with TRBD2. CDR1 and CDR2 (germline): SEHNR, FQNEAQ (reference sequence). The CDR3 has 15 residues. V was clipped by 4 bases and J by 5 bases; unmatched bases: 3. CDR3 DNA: TGTGCCAGCAGCTCACTAGCGGGGGGTAACAATGAGCAGTTCTTC. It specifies CASSSLAGGNNEQFF.

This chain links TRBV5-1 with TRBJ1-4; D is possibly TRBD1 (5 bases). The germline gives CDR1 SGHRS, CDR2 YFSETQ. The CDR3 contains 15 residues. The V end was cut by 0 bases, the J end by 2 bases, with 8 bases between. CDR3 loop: CASSLGRGTNEKLFF. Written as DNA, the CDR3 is TGCGCCAGCAGCTTGGGGAGGGGTACTAATGAAAAACTGTTTTTT.

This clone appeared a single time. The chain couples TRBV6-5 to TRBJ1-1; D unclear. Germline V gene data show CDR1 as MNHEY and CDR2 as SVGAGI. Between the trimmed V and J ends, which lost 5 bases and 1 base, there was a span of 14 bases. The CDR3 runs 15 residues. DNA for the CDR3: TGTGCCAGCAGTCCCTCATCCGGAGGGAACACTGAAGCTTTCTTT. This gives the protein CASSPSSGGNTEAFF.

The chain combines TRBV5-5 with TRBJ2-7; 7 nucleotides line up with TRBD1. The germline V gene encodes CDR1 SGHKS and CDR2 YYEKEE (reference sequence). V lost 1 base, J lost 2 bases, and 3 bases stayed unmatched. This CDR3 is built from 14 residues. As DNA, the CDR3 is TGTGCCAGCAGCTTGACAGGGGCGGCCTACGAGCAGTACTTC. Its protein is CASSLTGAAYEQYF.

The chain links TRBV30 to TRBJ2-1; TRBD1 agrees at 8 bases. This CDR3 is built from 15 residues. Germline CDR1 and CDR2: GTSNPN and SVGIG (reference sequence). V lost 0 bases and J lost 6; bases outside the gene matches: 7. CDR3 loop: CAWSVIQGVFNEQFF. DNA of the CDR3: TGTGCCTGGAGTGTAATACAGGGGGTGTTCAATGAGCAGTTCTTC.

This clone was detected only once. The CDR3 DNA reads TGTGCCAGCAGCTCGGGGGGGGGAGGCTCCTACGAGCAGTACTTC. It codes for CASSSGGGGSYEQYF. The chain has TRBV7-2 and TRBJ2-7; 8 nucleotides line up with TRBD2. CDR3 length equals 15 residues. From germline, CDR1 is SGHTA and CDR2 FQGNSA. V lost 4 bases, J lost 0 bases, and 5 bases stayed unmatched. The whole variable domain, remainder taken from reference TRBV7-2 and TRBJ2-7, is GAGVSQSPSNKVTEKGKDVELRCDPISGHTALYWYRQSLGQGLEFLIYFQGNSAPDKSGLPSDRFSAERTGGSVSTLTIQRTQQEDSAVYLCASSSGGGGSYEQYFGPGTRLTVT.

The CDR3 sequence: CASSFPVGSVSTDTQYF. CDR3 bases: TGTGCCAGCAGTTTTCCCGTTGGTTCGGTAAGCACAGATACGCAGTATTTT. This chain links TRBV28 with TRBJ2-3; the D is unclear. Germline lookup yields CDR1 MDHEN and CDR2 SYDVKM. V was trimmed by 3 bases and J by 0 bases, leaving 16 bases between them. The CDR3 spans 17 residues.

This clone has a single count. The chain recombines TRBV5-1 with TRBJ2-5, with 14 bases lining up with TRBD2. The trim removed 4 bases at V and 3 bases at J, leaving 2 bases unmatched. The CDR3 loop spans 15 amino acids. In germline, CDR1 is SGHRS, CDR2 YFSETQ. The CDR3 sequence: CASSGGLAGEETQYF. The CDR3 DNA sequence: TGCGCCAGCAGCGGGGGACTAGCGGGGGAAGAGACCCAGTACTTC.

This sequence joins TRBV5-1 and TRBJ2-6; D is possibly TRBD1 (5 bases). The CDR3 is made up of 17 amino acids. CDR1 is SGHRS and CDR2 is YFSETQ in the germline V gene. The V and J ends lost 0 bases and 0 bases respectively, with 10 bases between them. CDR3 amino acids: CASSLATQASGANVLTF. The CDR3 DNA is TGCGCCAGCAGCTTGGCCACACAGGCCTCTGGGGCCAACGTCCTGACTTTC.

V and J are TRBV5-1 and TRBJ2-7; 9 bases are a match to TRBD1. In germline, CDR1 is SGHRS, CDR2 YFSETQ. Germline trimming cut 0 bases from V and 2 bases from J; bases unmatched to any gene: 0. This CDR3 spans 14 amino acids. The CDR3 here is CASSLGQGAYEQYF. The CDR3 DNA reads TGCGCCAGCAGCTTGGGACAGGGGGCCTACGAGCAGTACTTC.

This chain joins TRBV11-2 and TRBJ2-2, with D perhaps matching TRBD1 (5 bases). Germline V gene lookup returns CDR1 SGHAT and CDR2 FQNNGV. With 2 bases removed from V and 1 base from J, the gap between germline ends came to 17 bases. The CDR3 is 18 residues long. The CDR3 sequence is CASSLRPGGHLNTGELFF. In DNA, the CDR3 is TGTGCCAGCAGCTTAAGACCAGGCGGACACTTGAACACCGGGGAGCTGTTTTTT.

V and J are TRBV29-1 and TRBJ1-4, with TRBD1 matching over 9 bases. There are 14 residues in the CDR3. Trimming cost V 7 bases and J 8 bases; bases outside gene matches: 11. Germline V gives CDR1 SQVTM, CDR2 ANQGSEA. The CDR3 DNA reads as TGCAGCGCTTCCTCCGGGACAGGGTTAGAAAAACTGTTTTTT. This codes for CSASSGTGLEKLFF.

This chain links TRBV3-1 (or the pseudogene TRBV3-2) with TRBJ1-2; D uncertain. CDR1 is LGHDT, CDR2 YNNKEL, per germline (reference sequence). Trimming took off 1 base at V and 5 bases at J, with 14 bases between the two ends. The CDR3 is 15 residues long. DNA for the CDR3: TGTGCCAGCAGCCAAGTGGAACGGACTATTTATGGCTACACCTTC. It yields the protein CASSQVERTIYGYTF.

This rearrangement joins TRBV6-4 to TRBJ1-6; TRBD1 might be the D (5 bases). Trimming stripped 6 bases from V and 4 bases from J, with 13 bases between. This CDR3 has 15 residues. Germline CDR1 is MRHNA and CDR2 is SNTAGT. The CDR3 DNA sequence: TGTGCCAGCAGGGAGGGGCCGGGGTATAATTCACCCCTCCACTTT. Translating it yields CASREGPGYNSPLHF.

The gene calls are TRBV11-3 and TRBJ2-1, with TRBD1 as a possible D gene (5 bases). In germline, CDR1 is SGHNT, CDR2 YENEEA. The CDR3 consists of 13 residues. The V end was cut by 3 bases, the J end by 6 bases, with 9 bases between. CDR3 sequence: CASSFLGVNEQFF. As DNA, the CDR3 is TGTGCCAGCAGCTTTTTAGGGGTCAATGAGCAGTTCTTC. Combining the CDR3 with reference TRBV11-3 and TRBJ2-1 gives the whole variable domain EAGVVQSPRYKIIEKKQPVAFWCNPISGHNTLYWYLQNLGQGPELLIRYENEEAVDDSQLPKDRFSAERLKGVDSTLKIQPAELGDSAVYLCASSFLGVNEQFFGPGTRLTVL.

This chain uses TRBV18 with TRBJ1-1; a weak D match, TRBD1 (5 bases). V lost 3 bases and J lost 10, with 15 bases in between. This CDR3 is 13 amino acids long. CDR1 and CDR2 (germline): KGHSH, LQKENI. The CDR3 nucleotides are TGTGCCAGCTCACCTGGAGATGTTCAGGGAGCTTTCTTT. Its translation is CASSPGDVQGAFF.

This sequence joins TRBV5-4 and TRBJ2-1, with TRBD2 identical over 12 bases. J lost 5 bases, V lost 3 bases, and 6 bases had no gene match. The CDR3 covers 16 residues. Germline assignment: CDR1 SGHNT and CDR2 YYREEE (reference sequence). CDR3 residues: CASSSLAGGFHNEQFF. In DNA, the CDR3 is TGTGCCAGCAGCTCCCTAGCGGGGGGGTTCCACAATGAGCAGTTCTTC.

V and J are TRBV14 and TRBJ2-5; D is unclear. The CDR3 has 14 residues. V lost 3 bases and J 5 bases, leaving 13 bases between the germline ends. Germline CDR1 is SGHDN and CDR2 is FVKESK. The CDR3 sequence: CASSQTQTAETQYF. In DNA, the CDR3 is TGTGCCAGCAGCCAGACCCAGACTGCTGAGACCCAGTACTTC.

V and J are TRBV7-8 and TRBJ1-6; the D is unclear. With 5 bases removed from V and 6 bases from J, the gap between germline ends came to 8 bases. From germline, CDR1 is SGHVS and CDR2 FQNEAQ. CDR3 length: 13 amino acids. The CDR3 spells CASSAQSNSPLHF. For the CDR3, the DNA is TGTGCCAGCAGCGCCCAGTCTAATTCACCCCTCCACTTT.